Below, one T cell receptor (beta chain) is given with its context. TCR sequencing used cDNA made by reverse transcription of extracted RNA. The table came from immunoSEQ multiplex PCR; TCRdb's copy has only in-frame clones and leaves some out. The sample lists about 190,000 clones, around 50% occurring once. The record originates from a study of CD8+ T cells in alopecia areata. Per germline, CDR1 GTSNPN and CDR2 SVGIG (reference sequence). V lost 0 bases to trimming and J lost 0 bases, with 3 bases between them. CDR3 length: 13 residues. This clonotype was obtained from a human donor with alopecia areata. The rearrangement links TRBV30 to TRBJ1-5; D unclear. The sequences come from CD4+ T cells sorted from blood, collected at week 0. The CDR3 loop is CAWSVASNQPQHF. Written as DNA, the CDR3 is TGTGCCTGGAGTGTGGCTAGCAATCAGCCCCAGCATTTT.